The 27 T cell receptor beta chains below come from one sample, sequenced in a study of blood T cells in healthy people across ages. A second about 6 to 11 cycle PCR used barcoded and J-beta primers. TCRdb redid the calling of the 5' RACE reads with MiXCR, one entry per CDR3 protein. The table lists 650,000 or so distinct CDR3 sequences, about 50% of them singletons. Sequenced sample: blood. The receptor set was obtained from a woman older than 75 in good health.

To note about this clonotype: A much bigger clone sits one base away, suggesting this may be a read error. The rearrangement links TRBV5-1 to TRBJ1-2, with 9 nucleotides matching TRBD1. The CDR3 is 16 residues long. Germline CDR1 is SGHRS and CDR2 is YFSETQ. This CDR3 reads CASSFSSGQGNYSYTF. The CDR3, as DNA: TGCGCCAGCAGCTTTTCTTCGGGACAGGGAAACTATAGCTACACCTTC. The complete variable domain, with remaining parts taken from reference TRBV5-1 and TRBJ1-2, reads KAGVTQTPRYLIKTRGQQVTLSCSPISGHRSVSWYQQTPGQGLQFLFEYFSETQRNKGNFPGRFSGRQFSNSRSEMNVSTLELGDSALYLCASSFSSGQGNYSYTFGSGTRLTVV.

The rearrangement links TRBV4-1 to TRBJ1-5, with D maybe TRBD1 (5 bases). The ends were cut back, 4 bases at V and 4 bases at J, with 17 bases in the middle. The germline V gene encodes CDR1 MGHRA and CDR2 YSYEKL. The CDR3 has 16 amino acids. The CDR3 here is CASSPRWDQENQPQHF. The CDR3 DNA sequence: TGCGCCAGCAGCCCCCGATGGGACCAGGAGAATCAGCCCCAGCATTTT.

This chain connects TRBV14 to TRBJ2-7; D remains ambiguous. Per the germline V gene, CDR1 is SGHDN and CDR2 is FVKESK. The CDR3 has 12 residues. Between the trimmed V and J ends, which lost 4 bases and 5 bases, there was a span of 9 bases. CDR3 in DNA: TGTGCCAGCAGCCCCACCATGGACGAGCAGTACTTC. Its protein is CASSPTMDEQYF.

This clonotype was seen repeatedly, ten times or more. The chain combines TRBV6-5 with TRBJ2-7; D may match TRBD1 or TRBD2 (5 bases each). The CDR3 runs 14 residues. Trimming shortened V by 5 bases and J by 7 bases, and 18 bases separated the two germline ends. Germline V gene sequence: CDR1 MNHEY, CDR2 SVGAGI. For the CDR3, the DNA is TGTGCCAGCAGTCGCACGGGACGCTCTTATGAGCAGTACTTC. It is translated as CASSRTGRSYEQYF.

The J gene is TRBJ2-7, the V gene TRBV7-9, with TRBD2 matching 9 bases. The CDR3 consists of 16 residues. From germline, CDR1 is SEHNR and CDR2 FQNEAQ (reference sequence). The trim removed 1 base at V and 5 bases at J, leaving 9 bases unmatched. The DNA for the CDR3 is TGTGCCAGCAGCTTAGAACTTGTAGCGGGAGTTCACGAGCAGTACTTC. It is translated as CASSLELVAGVHEQYF.

As for this clonotype: The junction differs from germline at one of its ends, possibly a read error. V and J are TRBV12-3 or TRBV12-4 and TRBJ2-1; D may be TRBD2 (6 bases). This CDR3 region has 12 residues. Written as DNA, the CDR3 is TGTGCCAGCAGTTTAGGGGGAGGTAAACAGTTATTC. Its translation: CASSLGGGKQLF.

In its sample, this clonotype was seen many times. This rearrangement joins TRBV20-1 to TRBJ1-5; the match to TRBD1 covers 9 bases. The germline V gene encodes CDR1 DFQATT and CDR2 SNEGSKA (reference sequence). The CDR3 is 20 residues long. Unmatched junction bases numbered 15, after V lost 0 bases and J lost 0 bases. The CDR3 region is CSARDPFGTGYLNSNQPQHF. As DNA, the CDR3 is TGCAGTGCTAGAGATCCGTTCGGGACAGGGTACCTCAATAGCAATCAGCCCCAGCATTTT.

This clonotype was recorded at least ten times. This chain joins TRBV5-1 and TRBJ2-5, with D possibly matching TRBD1 (5 bases). The germline gives CDR1 SGHRS, CDR2 YFSETQ. CDR3 length: 13 residues. Trimming shortened V by 1 base and J by 3 bases, and 7 bases separated the two germline ends. CDR3 in DNA: TGCGCCAGCAGCTTGACAGGAAAAGAGACCCAGTACTTC. Amino acid sequence: CASSLTGKETQYF.

This clonotype was detected ten times or more. The CDR3 DNA reads as TGTGCCAGCAGTTTCTGGGGGTCTGGGGCCAACGTCCTGACTTTC. Translating it yields CASSFWGSGANVLTF. This chain connects TRBV12-3 or TRBV12-4 to TRBJ2-6; D possibly matches TRBD1 or TRBD2 (5 bases each). The V gene lost 3 bases and the J gene lost 1 base, with 7 bases spanning the gap. The CDR3 runs 15 residues.

V and J are TRBV5-8 and TRBJ2-2, with D possibly matching TRBD2 (5 bases). The V gene's germline CDR1 is SGHTS and CDR2 YDEGEE. V lost 1 base and J lost 4, with 14 bases in between. The CDR3 is 16 amino acids. The chain's CDR3 is CASSLRRETSTGELFF. DNA for the CDR3: TGTGCCAGCAGCTTGCGAAGGGAAACTAGCACCGGGGAGCTGTTTTTT.

The chain combines TRBV29-1 with TRBJ2-5; D may be TRBD1 or TRBD2 (5 bases each). V was shortened by 5 bases and J by 7 bases, with 20 bases between the two germline ends. Germline CDR1 is SQVTM and CDR2 is ANQGSEA. There are 14 residues in the CDR3. CDR3 nucleotide sequence: TGCAGCGTTTCTTCCGGGACCGAAACTGGGACCCAGTACTTC. Its protein is CSVSSGTETGTQYF.

Only a few counts were recorded for this clonotype. This may be a read error: a much more frequent sequence differs by one nucleotide. The chain has TRBV7-2 and TRBJ2-1; TRBD2 might be the D (6 bases). The J call is in doubt because the DNA end fits TRBJ2-7 better. The CDR3 is 15 amino acids. Germline loops: CDR1 SGHTA, CDR2 FQGNSA. The CDR3, as DNA: TGTGCCAGCAGCTTATTCGGGAGTGAATACAATGAGCAGTACTTC. As protein: CASSLFGSEYNEQYF.

Concerning this clonotype itself: A single base separates this from a much larger clone, so it may be a read error. The chain links TRBV7-2 to TRBJ1-5; D is possibly TRBD1 (6 bases). V was shortened by 3 bases and J by 6 bases, with 12 bases between the two germline ends. CDR1 is SGHTA and CDR2 is FQGNSA in the germline V gene. This CDR3 has 14 residues. The CDR3 region has the DNA TGTGCCAGCAGCTTTGGGGGGGCCACTCAGCCCCAGCATTTT. Amino acid sequence: CASSFGGATQPQHF.

The rearrangement joins TRBV6-6 to TRBJ2-2; either TRBD1 or TRBD2 may supply D (5 bases each). CDR1 MNHNY and CDR2 SVGAGI come from the germline V gene (reference sequence). Deletions cut 5 bases from V and 5 bases from J, with 12 bases between. The CDR3 length is 14 residues. For the CDR3, the DNA is TGTGCCAGCAGTGACCGGGACCTAACCGGGGAGCTGTTTTTT. It is translated as CASSDRDLTGELFF.

The chain has TRBV7-2 and TRBJ2-1; weak D call: TRBD2 (5 bases). CDR1 and CDR2 (germline): SGHTA, FQGNSA. V was clipped by 5 bases and J by 8 bases, with 13 bases between them. The CDR3 is 13 amino acids. The CDR3, as DNA: TGTGCCAGCAGCGCTGTTGGACTCCATGAGCAGTTCTTC. Translated, it gives CASSAVGLHEQFF.

The chain combines TRBV7-3 with TRBJ2-1; 9 bases are a match to TRBD2. CDR3 length equals 17 residues. Germline V CDR1 and CDR2: SGHTA, FQGTGA. The V segment lost 5 bases and the J segment 1 base; nucleotides outside the gene matches: 9. The CDR3 DNA reads as TGTGCCAGCAGCGGAAGCCCGGGACTAGCATCCTACAATGAGCAGTTCTTC. It specifies CASSGSPGLASYNEQFF.

The chain uses TRBV10-3 and TRBJ2-5; D is ambiguous. Per the germline V gene, CDR1 is ENHRY and CDR2 is SYGVKD. V lost 3 bases, J lost 2 bases, and 7 bases lay in between. The CDR3 has 13 amino acids. CDR3 DNA: TGTGCCATCAGTGAACAAGTACAAGAGACCCAGTACTTC. It codes for CAISEQVQETQYF.

The J gene is TRBJ2-1, the V gene TRBV29-1; 7 bases align to TRBD2. The DNA matches TRBJ2-7 better at its end, which makes the J call doubtful. Germline V gives CDR1 SQVTM, CDR2 ANQGSEA. The CDR3 sequence is 18 residues long. DNA of the CDR3: TGCACCTGTGTGGGTCCCCCTAGCGCGGGAGTAAACCACAATGAGCAGTACTTC. It translates to CTCVGPPSAGVNHNEQYF.

Concerning this clonotype itself: One end of the junction fails to match germline, which may point to a read error. V gene TRBV10-3 combines with J gene TRBJ2-1, with 10 positions matching TRBD2. The CDR3 runs to 19 residues. Germline V gene sequence: CDR1 ENHRY, CDR2 SYGVKD. CDR3 coding DNA: TGTGCCATCAGTGAGCCGACCAAGACTAGCGGGCGCTCCTACAGTGAGCAGTTCTTC. It is translated as CAISEPTKTSGRSYSEQFF.

This clonotype has ten or more counts. The chain uses TRBV20-1 and TRBJ2-3; D is unclear. V lost 7 bases and J 5 bases, leaving 10 bases between the germline ends. CDR3 length: 11 amino acids. Germline loops: CDR1 DFQATT, CDR2 SNEGSKA (reference sequence). The CDR3 sequence is CSELRLDTQYF. CDR3 in DNA: TGCAGTGAACTTCGCCTAGATACGCAGTATTTT.

The rearrangement links TRBV20-1 to TRBJ2-3, with TRBD1 matching 9 bases. V lost 5 bases and J lost 4; bases outside the gene matches: 4. Per germline, CDR1 DFQATT and CDR2 SNEGSKA (reference sequence). The CDR3 has 13 residues. CDR3 region: CSAFTGGPDTQYF. DNA for the CDR3: TGCAGTGCTTTTACAGGGGGCCCAGATACGCAGTATTTT.

In the case of this clonotype: This may arise from a read error, as a much more abundant clone is one base away. This chain links TRBV27 with TRBJ1-2; D uncertain. Trimming took 0 bases from V and 6 from J, leaving 5 bases between them. This CDR3 is 12 amino acids long. Per germline, CDR1 MNHEY and CDR2 SMNVEV (reference sequence). The CDR3 protein is CASSLSGNGYTF. The CDR3 DNA is TGTGCCAGCAGTTTATCAGGGAATGGCTACACCTTC.

The V gene is TRBV2, the J gene TRBJ2-4, with TRBD1 matching 7 bases. The DNA end favors TRBJ2-5, so the J call may be wrong. The V gene's germline CDR1 is SNHLY and CDR2 FYNNEI. The CDR3 sequence is 14 residues long. This chain's CDR3 is CASILEEGAETQYF. CDR3 coding DNA: TGTGCCAGCATCCTAGAAGAGGGGGCTGAGACCCAGTACTTC.

V is TRBV12-3 or TRBV12-4 and J is TRBJ2-5, with TRBD2 matching 7 bases. The CDR3 extends over 15 amino acids. The V segment lost 5 bases and the J segment 2 bases; nucleotides outside the gene matches: 8. Written as DNA, the CDR3 is TGTGCCAGCAGTCCCGGGCTAGCGGAACAAGAGACCCAGTACTTC. The encoded protein is CASSPGLAEQETQYF.

This clonotype occurred many times. V gene TRBV27 combines with J gene TRBJ1-1; TRBD1 aligns across 8 bases. With 3 bases clipped from V and 1 base from J, the junction kept 10 bases outside the gene matches. Germline V gives CDR1 MNHEY, CDR2 SMNVEV (reference sequence). The CDR3 extends over 17 amino acids. CDR3 bases: TGTGCCAGCAGTTTTTTGGGCAGGGGGCTTCAGAACACTGAAGCTTTCTTT. This sequence encodes CASSFLGRGLQNTEAFF.

The chain uses TRBV12-3 or TRBV12-4 and TRBJ2-4; no clear D. Trimming removed 5 bases at V and 5 bases at J, with 16 bases between. This CDR3 comprises 15 residues. The CDR3 reads CASSPMVRSQNIQYF. CDR3 in DNA: TGTGCCAGCAGTCCCATGGTGAGGTCCCAAAACATTCAGTACTTC.

In nucleotides, the CDR3 is TGTGCCAGCAGTTTAGGGACAGACAGCACAGATACGCAGTATTTT. This sequence encodes CASSLGTDSTDTQYF. The V gene is TRBV12-3 or TRBV12-4, the J gene TRBJ2-3, with D possibly TRBD1 on 6 matching bases. V lost 1 base and J 0 bases, leaving 8 bases between the germline ends. CDR3 length: 15 residues.